These T cell receptor beta chains were read from a single sample in a study of CD8+ T cells in alopecia areata. Clones were sequenced by immunoSEQ multiplex PCR, and TCRdb holds only the in-frame ones, with some missing. Here the sample spans approximately 210,000 clones, about 60% being singletons. The source material was CD4+ T cells sorted from blood, sampled at week 4, from a patient treated with tofacitinib. The receptor source for this set is a human donor with alopecia areata. Each CDR3 is given with its conserved first and last residue. Each record gives: V gene, J gene, CDR3 length, clone size, D gene, CDR3 DNA, CDR3 protein. The D gene is left open where the match is weak. Expanded clones are given a class, and other clones once, few, many or no size at all.

TRBV4-1,TRBJ2-7,15,-,-,TGCGCCAGCAGCCACCCCGGAAGGGCGGAGTACGAGCAGTACTTC,CASSHPGRAEYEQYF
TRBV5-4,TRBJ1-2,15,once,TRBD1,TGTGCCAGCAGCCCCTCAGGGGGCAGGGGCTATGGCTACACCTTC,CASSPSGGRGYGYTF
TRBV28,TRBJ2-3,14,few,-,TGTGCCAGCAGTGCCCCGGGGTCCACAGATACGCAGTATTTT,CASSAPGSTDTQYF
TRBV6-1,TRBJ1-5,13,-,-,TGTGCCAGCAGTAACAGGGAGAATCAGCCCCAGCATTTT,CASSNRENQPQHF
TRBV11-2,TRBJ1-1,13,-,-,TGTGCCAGCAGCTTAGGGGAGAACACTGAAGCTTTCTTT,CASSLGENTEAFF
TRBV29-1,TRBJ1-5,12,-,-,TGCAGCGTTTGTAAAGGGGTTCAGCCCCAGCATTTT,CSVCKGVQPQHF
TRBV30,TRBJ2-2,15,-,-,TGTGCCTGGAGCGGGAAAACCCTGAACACCGGGGAGCTGTTTTTT,CAWSGKTLNTGELFF
TRBV5-4,TRBJ2-1,17,-,TRBD2,TGTGCCAGCAGCTTCATGCTCTCTAGCGGGGAGTACAATGAGCAGTTCTTC,CASSFMLSSGEYNEQFF
TRBV25-1,TRBJ1-2,14,-,-,TGTGCCAGCAGTGAATCTACTGCGAGGTATGGCTACACCTTC,CASSESTARYGYTF
TRBV6-1,TRBJ1-5,13,once,-,TGTGCCAGCAGTGAAGCGGGGTGGCAGCCCCAGCATTTT,CASSEAGWQPQHF
TRBV28,TRBJ2-5,14,-,TRBD1,TGTGCCAGCAGTTTCGACAGGGGGCGAGAGACCCAGTACTTC,CASSFDRGRETQYF
TRBV30,TRBJ1-3,16,few,-,TGTGCCTGGAGGTTGGAAAGGACAGCCTCTGGAAACACCATATATTTT,CAWRLERTASGNTIYF
TRBV29-1,TRBJ1-1,11,-,-,TGCAGCGTTGAAACCAGCCGTGAAGCTTTCTTT,CSVETSREAFF
TRBV29-1,TRBJ1-3,11,few,TRBD1,TGCAGCGTAGGACAGGGGGACACCATATATTTT,CSVGQGDTIYF
TRBV27,TRBJ2-5,10,-,-,TGTGCCAGCGGACAAGAGACCCAGTACTTC,CASGQETQYF
TRBV9,TRBJ2-1,15,-,-,TGTGCCAGCAGCGTAGAAATACAGGGTAGCGGTGAGCAGTTCTTC,CASSVEIQGSGEQFF
TRBV6-6,TRBJ1-1,13,few,-,TGTGCCAGCAGTTCACCCGGGGGGACTGAAGCTTTCTTT,CASSSPGGTEAFF
TRBV30,TRBJ2-7,14,few,TRBD2,TGTGCCTGGAGTGTCATGCTAGCGGGGGATGAGCAGTACTTC,CAWSVMLAGDEQYF
TRBV4-2,TRBJ1-5,16,few,TRBD1,TGTGCCAGCAGCCGAGGACAGGCAGGAGCAGTTCAGCCCCAGCATTTT,CASSRGQAGAVQPQHF
TRBV6-5,TRBJ2-2,14,-,TRBD1,TGTGCCAGCTTCACAGGGGGGAACACCGGGGAGCTGTTTTTT,CASFTGGNTGELFF
TRBV5-6,TRBJ1-3,15,-,TRBD1,TGTGCCAGCAGCTGGGACCGGACAGGGGCAAACACCATATATTTT,CASSWDRTGANTIYF
TRBV30,TRBJ1-2,13,once,-,TGTGCCTGGAGTGTTGGGTCCCCTTACGGCTACACCTTC,CAWSVGSPYGYTF
TRBV6-5,TRBJ2-7,15,-,TRBD2,TGTGCCAGCAGTTCCCTAGCGGGGGGGCCCGCCGAGCAGTACTTC,CASSSLAGGPAEQYF
TRBV5-4,TRBJ2-3,14,-,-,TGTGCCAGCAGCTTGGCGGGGGCTCAAGATACGCAGTATTTT,CASSLAGAQDTQYF
TRBV7-9,TRBJ2-7,14,once,TRBD1,TGTGCCAGCAGCCCTGGACAGGGTGCATACGAGCAGTACTTC,CASSPGQGAYEQYF
TRBV7-6,TRBJ2-7,17,-,TRBD1,TGTGCCAGCAGCCCAATCAACCCAGGGGGCTTTTCCTACGAGCAGTACTTC,CASSPINPGGFSYEQYF
TRBV6-5,TRBJ1-1,16,-,TRBD1,TGTGCCAGCAGTTACAGGGGGGACAGGGGAAGACCTGAAGCTTTCTTT,CASSYRGDRGRPEAFF
TRBV9,TRBJ1-6,14,-,-,TGTGCCAGCAGCGTTTCACAGTATAATTCACCCCTCCACTTT,CASSVSQYNSPLHF
TRBV29-1,TRBJ2-2,18,-,TRBD2,TGCAGCGCCCTCCATTCGGGGGGATTTTCCGCGAACACCGGGGAGCTGTTTTTT,CSALHSGGFSANTGELFF
TRBV5-1,TRBJ1-2,16,-,-,TGCGCCAGCAGCTTGGATCCAGGGAGGGACCTCCGGGGCTACACCTTC,CASSLDPGRDLRGYTF
TRBV18,TRBJ1-5,14,-,-,TGTGCCAGCTCCCGATCTGACCGCAATCAGCCCCAGCATTTT,CASSRSDRNQPQHF
TRBV25-1,TRBJ2-7,15,once,-,TGTGCCAGCTCACCTCCGGGGGGCGGCCGTTACGAGCAGTACTTC,CASSPPGGGRYEQYF
TRBV5-1,TRBJ2-5,15,-,TRBD1,TGCGCCAGCAGCTTGGCCGGGACAGGGGAAGAGACCCAGTACTTC,CASSLAGTGEETQYF
TRBV27,TRBJ2-6,16,-,-,TGTGCCAGCAGCTCCCCTAGGGGCTCTGGGGCCAACGTCCTGACTTTC,CASSSPRGSGANVLTF
TRBV27,TRBJ2-1,15,-,TRBD1,TGTGCCAGCAGATCGCCCGGGACAGGTCTTCAAGAGCAGTTCTTC,CASRSPGTGLQEQFF
TRBV30,TRBJ2-5,14,-,-,TGTGCCTGGAGCCGGTGGGGGCTCCAAGAGACCCAGTACTTC,CAWSRWGLQETQYF
TRBV2,TRBJ2-2,14,-,TRBD2,TGTGCCAGCAGGACGGGGGGGAACACCGGGGAGCTGTTTTTT,CASRTGGNTGELFF
TRBV30,TRBJ2-5,11,-,-,TGTGCCTGGAGTAAGGGGGTGGACCAGTACTTC,CAWSKGVDQYF
TRBV5-6,TRBJ1-4,13,-,-,TGTGCCAGCAGCCTACCGCCTAATGAAAAACTGTTTTTT,CASSLPPNEKLFF
TRBV25-1,TRBJ2-7,15,-,-,TGTGCCAGCAGTGACCCGGACAGAAGCTCCTACGAGCAGTACTTC,CASSDPDRSSYEQYF
TRBV7-2,TRBJ2-3,15,few,TRBD2,TGTGCCAGCAGGAGACTAGCGGGGGGGTTCGATACGCAGTATTTT,CASRRLAGGFDTQYF